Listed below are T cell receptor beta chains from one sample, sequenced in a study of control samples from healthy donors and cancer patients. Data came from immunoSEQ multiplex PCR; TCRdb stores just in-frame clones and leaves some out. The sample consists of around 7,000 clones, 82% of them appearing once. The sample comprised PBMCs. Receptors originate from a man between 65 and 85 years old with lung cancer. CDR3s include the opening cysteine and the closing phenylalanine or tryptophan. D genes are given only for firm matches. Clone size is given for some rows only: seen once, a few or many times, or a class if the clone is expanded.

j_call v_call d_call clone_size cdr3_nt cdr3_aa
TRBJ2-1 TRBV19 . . TGTGCCAGTAGTATTGGACAGACCCGTGAGCATGAGCAGTTCTTC CASSIGQTREHEQFF
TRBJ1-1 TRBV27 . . TGTGCCAGCAGTTTAGGGGTCGGGACTGAAGCTTTCTTT CASSLGVGTEAFF
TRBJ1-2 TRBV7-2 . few TGTGCCAGCAGCTTAACGGGCAGGGCGGATGGCTACACCTTC CASSLTGRADGYTF
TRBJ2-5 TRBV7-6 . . TGTGCCAGCAGCTTAGTGGGTGGGGCTCCCGAGACCCAGTACTTC CASSLVGGAPETQYF
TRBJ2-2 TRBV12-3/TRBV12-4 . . TGTGCCAGCAACCTCAGGAACACCGGGGAGCTGTTTTTT CASNLRNTGELFF
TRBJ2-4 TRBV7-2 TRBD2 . TGTGCCAGCAGCTTAGGCCTAGCGGGAACAGTCAAAAACATTCAGTACTTC CASSLGLAGTVKNIQYF
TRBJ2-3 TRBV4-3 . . TGCGCCAGCAGCCAAGATAACCCCACAGATACGCAGTATTTT CASSQDNPTDTQYF
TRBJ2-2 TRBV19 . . TGTGCCAGTAGTATGGGGGGGCACACCGGGGAGCTGTTTTTT CASSMGGHTGELFF
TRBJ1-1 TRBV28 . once TGTGCCAGCAGTCCCGGGGGACCAAAGGACACTGAAGCTTTCTTT CASSPGGPKDTEAFF
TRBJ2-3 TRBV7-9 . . TGTGCCAGCAGCCTTCGCACAGATACGCAGTATTTT CASSLRTDTQYF
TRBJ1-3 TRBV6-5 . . TGTGCCAGCCGAATACTAAACACCATATATTTT CASRILNTIYF
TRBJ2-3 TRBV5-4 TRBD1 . TGTGCCAGCAGCATACCTACAGGGGGCCGGACAGATACGCAGTATTTT CASSIPTGGRTDTQYF
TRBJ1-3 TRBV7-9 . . TGTGCCAGCAGCTTGCACGGAAACACCATATATTTT CASSLHGNTIYF
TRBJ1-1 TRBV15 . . TGTGCCACCAGTACAGGGAGGGGTAAAGGTCGTGAAGCTTTCTTT CATSTGRGKGREAFF
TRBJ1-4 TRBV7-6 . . TGTGCCAGCAGCTTAGGCCGAGCGGGTAGTAATGAAAAACTGTTTTTT CASSLGRAGSNEKLFF
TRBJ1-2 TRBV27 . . TGTGCCAGCAGTTCCCTAGGCTATGGCTACACCTTC CASSSLGYGYTF
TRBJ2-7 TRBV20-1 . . TGCAGCGGGAGTCAAGCCTACGAGCAGTACTTC CSGSQAYEQYF
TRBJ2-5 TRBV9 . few TGTGCCAGCAGCGTAGCTGATCAAGTACGTGGCAAAGAGACCCAGTACTTC CASSVADQVRGKETQYF
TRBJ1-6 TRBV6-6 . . TGTGCCAGTAACCCATCCCGAGACAATAAATCACCCCTCCACTTT CASNPSRDNKSPLHF
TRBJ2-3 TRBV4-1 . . TGCGCCAGCAGCCAAGCGGAAGGCACAGATACGCAGTATTTT CASSQAEGTDTQYF
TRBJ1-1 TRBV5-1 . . TGCGCCAGCAGCCCCGGGGTCCACGACACTGAAGCTTTCTTT CASSPGVHDTEAFF
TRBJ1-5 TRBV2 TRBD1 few TGTGCCAGCAGAGCCGGGACAGGGGGCAATCAGCCCCAGCATTTT CASRAGTGGNQPQHF
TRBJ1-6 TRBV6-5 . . TGTGCCAGCGGCTGGAATTCACCCCTCCACTTT CASGWNSPLHF
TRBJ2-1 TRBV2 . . TGTGCCAGCAGTCCCCAGGGAAATGAGCAGTTCTTC CASSPQGNEQFF
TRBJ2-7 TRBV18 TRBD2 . TGTGCCAGCTCTCCCGTGGCGGGAGGGGACGAGCAGTACTTC CASSPVAGGDEQYF
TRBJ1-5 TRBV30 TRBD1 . TGTGCCTGGAGTGCGACGACAGGGGATCAGCCCCAGCATTTT CAWSATTGDQPQHF
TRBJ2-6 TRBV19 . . TGTGCCAGTAGTATTTCCAGTGTGGGGACTGGGGCCAACGTCCTGACTTTC CASSISSVGTGANVLTF